The T cell receptor beta chain described here comes from a study of cytomegalovirus exposure and HLA in healthy donors. This clone was seen a handful of times. Its antigen remains unknown. The germline CDR1 and CDR2 sequences are MDHEN and SYDVKM. Germline trimming cut 6 bases from V and 2 bases from J; bases unmatched to any gene: 4. The CDR3 is 14 amino acids. Study results and caveats: Solely CMV serostatus was available to characterize immune exposure.

Among the donors, all were healthy bone marrow donors. PCR used 60 Vbeta primers and 13 Jbeta primers. Assay: immunoSEQ multiplex PCR; the TCRdb copy retains only in-frame clones and omits some. The sample includes about 200,000 clones, around four fifths of them seen just once. Material: PBMCs. This receptor was taken from a woman between 40 and 55 years old in good health and CMV-seronegative. The rearrangement uses TRBV28 and TRBJ1-5, with TRBD1 matching 7 bases. CDR3 bases: TGTGCCAGCAGGGGGGACAGAGGCAATCAGCCCCAGCATTTT. Its translation is CASRGDRGNQPQHF. The entire variable domain, with the rest obtained from reference TRBV28 and TRBJ1-5, is as follows: DVKVTQSSRYLVKRTGEKVFLECVQDMDHENMFWYRQDPGLGLRLIYFSYDVKMKEKGDIPEGYSVSREKKERFSLILESASTNQTSMYLCASRGDRGNQPQHFGDGTRLSIL.